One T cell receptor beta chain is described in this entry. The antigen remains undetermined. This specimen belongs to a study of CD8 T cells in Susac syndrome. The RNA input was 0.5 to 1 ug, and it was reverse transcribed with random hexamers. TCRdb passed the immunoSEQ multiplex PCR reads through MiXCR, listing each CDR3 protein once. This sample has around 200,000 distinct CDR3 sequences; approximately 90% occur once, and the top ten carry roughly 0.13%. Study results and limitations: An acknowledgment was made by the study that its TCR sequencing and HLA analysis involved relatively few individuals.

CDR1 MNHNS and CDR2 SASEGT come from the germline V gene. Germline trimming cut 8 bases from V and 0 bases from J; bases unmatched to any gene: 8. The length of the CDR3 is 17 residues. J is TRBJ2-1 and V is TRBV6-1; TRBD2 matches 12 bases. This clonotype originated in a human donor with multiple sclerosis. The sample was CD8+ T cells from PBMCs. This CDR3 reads CASAGLAGLSSYNEQFF. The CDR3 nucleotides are TGTGCCAGCGCGGGACTAGCGGGCTTGAGCTCCTACAATGAGCAGTTCTTC.